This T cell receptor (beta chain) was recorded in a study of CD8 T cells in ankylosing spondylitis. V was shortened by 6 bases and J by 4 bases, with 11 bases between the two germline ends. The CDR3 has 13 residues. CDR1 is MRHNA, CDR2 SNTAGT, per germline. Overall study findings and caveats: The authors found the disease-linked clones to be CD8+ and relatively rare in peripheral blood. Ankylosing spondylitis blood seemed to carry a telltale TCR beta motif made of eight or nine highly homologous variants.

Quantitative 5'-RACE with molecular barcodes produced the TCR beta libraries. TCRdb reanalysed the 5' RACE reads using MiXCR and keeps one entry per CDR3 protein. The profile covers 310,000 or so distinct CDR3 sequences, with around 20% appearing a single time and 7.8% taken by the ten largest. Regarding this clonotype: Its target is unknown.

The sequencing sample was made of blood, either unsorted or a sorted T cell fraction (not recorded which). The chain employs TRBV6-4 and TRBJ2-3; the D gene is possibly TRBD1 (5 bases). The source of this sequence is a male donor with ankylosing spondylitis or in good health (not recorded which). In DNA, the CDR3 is TGTGCCAGCAGCCCAGGGAACCCAGATACGCAGTATTTT. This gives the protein CASSPGNPDTQYF.